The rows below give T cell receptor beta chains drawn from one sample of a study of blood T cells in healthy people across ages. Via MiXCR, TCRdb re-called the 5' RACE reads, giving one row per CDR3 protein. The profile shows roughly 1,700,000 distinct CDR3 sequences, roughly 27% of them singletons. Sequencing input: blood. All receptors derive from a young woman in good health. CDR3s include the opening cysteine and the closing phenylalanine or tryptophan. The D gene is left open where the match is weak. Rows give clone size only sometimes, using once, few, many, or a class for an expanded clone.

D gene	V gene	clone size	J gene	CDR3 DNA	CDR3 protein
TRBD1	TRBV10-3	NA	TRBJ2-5	TGTGCCATCAGATTGACAGGGGGCTCGAATGAGCAGTACTTC	CAIRLTGGSNEQYF
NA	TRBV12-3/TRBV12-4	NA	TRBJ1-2	TGTGCCAGCAGTTTTTCCGGCTTAGAAGGCTACACCTTC	CASSFSGLEGYTF
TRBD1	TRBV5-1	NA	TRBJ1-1	TGCGCCAGCAGGAGAGGGGGCGAGGGCACTGAAGCTTTCTTT	CASRRGGEGTEAFF
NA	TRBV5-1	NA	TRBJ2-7	TGCGCCAGCGCACGGGCGCCCTACGAGCAGTACTTC	CASARAPYEQYF
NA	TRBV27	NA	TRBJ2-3	TGTGCCAGCAGGACCGAGGATACGCAGTATTTT	CASRTEDTQYF
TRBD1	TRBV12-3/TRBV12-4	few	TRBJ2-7	TGTGCCAGCAGGTTTGGGACAGGGGCCTACGAGCAGTACTTC	CASRFGTGAYEQYF
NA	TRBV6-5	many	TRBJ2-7	TGTGCCAGCAGAATCGGGGCCGAGGCGGGAGAGCAGTACTTC	CASRIGAEAGEQYF
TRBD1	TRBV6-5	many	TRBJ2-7	TGTGCCAGCAGTCTCACGGGACAGGGTCCCTACGAGCAGTACTTC	CASSLTGQGPYEQYF
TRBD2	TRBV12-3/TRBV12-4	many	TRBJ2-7	TGTGCCAGCAGTAAGGAGCGGGGTATCCACGAGCAGTACTTC	CASSKERGIHEQYF
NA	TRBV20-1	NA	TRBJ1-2	TGCAGTGCTAGAAAAGGCTACACCTTC	CSARKGYTF
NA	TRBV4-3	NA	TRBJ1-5	TGCGCCAGCAGCCAGGAGTTCGGGCTATGGAATCAGTCCCAGCATTTT	CASSQEFGLWNQSQHF
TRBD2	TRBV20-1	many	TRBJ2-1	TGCAGTGCACGCAATCCGGGACTAGCTATGGATGAGCAGTTCTTC	CSARNPGLAMDEQFF
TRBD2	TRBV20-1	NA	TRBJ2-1	TGCAGTACGGATGGACTAGCGGGAGAGGGAGAGCAGTTCTTC	CSTDGLAGEGEQFF
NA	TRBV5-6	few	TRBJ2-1	TGTGCCAGCAGCTGGGGGGAGGCGGGAGAGCAGTTCTTC	CASSWGEAGEQFF
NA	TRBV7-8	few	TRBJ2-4	TGTACCAGCAGCTTACACACGGGGGCGGCCAAAAACATTCAGTACTTC	CTSSLHTGAAKNIQYF
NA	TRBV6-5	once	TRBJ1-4	TGTGCCAGCAGAGCCAAGACAGTGGACAATGAAAAACTGTTTTTT	CASRAKTVDNEKLFF
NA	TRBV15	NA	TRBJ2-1	TGTGCCACCAGCAGAGATCACGGGGGATACAATGAGCAGTTCTTC	CATSRDHGGYNEQFF
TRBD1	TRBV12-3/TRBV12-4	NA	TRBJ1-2	TGTGCCAGCAGGCGCTCCCAAGGACAGGGGACCTATGGCTACACCTTC	CASRRSQGQGTYGYTF
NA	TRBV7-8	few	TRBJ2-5	TGTGCCAGCACAGTGGTAGGGGGGGTGGAGACCCAGTACTTC	CASTVVGGVETQYF
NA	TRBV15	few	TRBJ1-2	TGTGCCACCAGCAGAGATCTGGACAGCGCTAACTATGGCTACACCTTC	CATSRDLDSANYGYTF
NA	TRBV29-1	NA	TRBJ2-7	TGCAGCGTTGAACAAGGGAACGAGCAGTACTTC	CSVEQGNEQYF
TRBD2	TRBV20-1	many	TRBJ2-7	TGCAGTGCTAGAGTACGGGGGGTAGGCGAGCAGTACTTC	CSARVRGVGEQYF
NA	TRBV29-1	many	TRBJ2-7	TGCAGCGTTGTTACCAACTCCTACGAGCAGTACTTC	CSVVTNSYEQYF
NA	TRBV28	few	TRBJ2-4	TGTGCCAGCAGCTATCCGCTGGACGGGCAAAACATTCAGTACTTC	CASSYPLDGQNIQYF
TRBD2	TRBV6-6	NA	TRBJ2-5	TGTGCCAGCAGGGGGTCTACTAGCGGACAAGAGACCCAGTACTTC	CASRGSTSGQETQYF
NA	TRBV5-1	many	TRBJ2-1	TGCGCCAGCAGCTTGGTGGGAGCCTACAATGAGCAGTTCTTC	CASSLVGAYNEQFF